This T cell receptor (beta chain) was captured by sequencing in a study of OX40 agonist ivuxolimab in advanced cancers. For the study at large: Prior anti-PD-1, anti-PD-L1 or anti-CTLA-4 therapy was allowed; less than 45% had some.

TCRdb's copy holds only in-frame clones and misses some; the assay was immunoSEQ multiplex PCR. The sample has roughly 86,000 clones, 85% to 95% seen once. This clone was found a few times. The J segment lost 3 bases and the V segment lost 1 base, leaving 6 bases of the junction unmatched. This CDR3 is built from 17 residues. Germline CDR1 KGHSH, CDR2 LQKENI. This material consisted of CD4+ or CD8+ T cells sorted from blood, taken in a trial of the OX40 agonist ivuxolimab. The chain has TRBV18 and TRBJ2-3; 11 nucleotides align to TRBD2. This receptor was obtained from an adult with an advanced solid tumor such as melanoma, head and neck, liver or kidney cancer. Written as DNA, the CDR3 is TGTGCCAGCTCACCACTAACTAGCGGGAGTCAGACAGATACGCAGTATTTT. This gives the protein CASSPLTSGSQTDTQYF.